The sequence of this TCR beta chain was determined in a study of PD-1 blockade in classical Hodgkin lymphoma. At the level of the study: Intravenous delivery of nivolumab at 3 mg/kg to patients occurred every 2 weeks. General study points: Newly diagnosed patients were said to have less baseline TCR diversity than healthy donors did. Patients newly diagnosed and complete responders had comparable baseline diversity.

Germline assignment: CDR1 MDHEN and CDR2 SYDVKM. V lost 7 bases, J lost 6 bases, and 7 bases stayed unmatched. CDR3 length: 13 amino acids. Only in-frame clones appear in the TCRdb table, and some are missing; sequencing was by immunoSEQ multiplex PCR. Among about 30,000 clones listed, less than 80% were seen once. Relapses following autologous stem cell transplantation were seen in all patients, with brentuximab vedotin exposure varying. The study recorded best responses of complete response, partial response or progressive disease. To note about this clone: Its antigen is currently unknown.

The TCR originated in a human donor with classical Hodgkin lymphoma. Here the sequenced sample was peripheral blood mononuclear cells (PBMCs), taken before the second cycle of nivolumab. The J gene is TRBJ1-1, the V gene TRBV28; 8 bases map to TRBD1. The CDR3 DNA is TGTGCCAGCACTACCGACAGGGGAGCTGAAGCTTTCTTT. Translation gives CASTTDRGAEAFF.